This T cell receptor beta chain derives from a study of cytomegalovirus exposure and HLA in healthy donors. A remark on this clone: The antigen remains unidentified.

Study findings and constraints: An apparent linkage of common viral pathogens to several of the most significant clusters emerged in a later analysis.

The PCR used 60 Vbeta and 13 Jbeta primers. The method was immunoSEQ multiplex PCR; TCRdb's version includes in-frame clones alone and lacks a portion of them. This table holds fewer than 200,000 clones, around 77% found once. The receptor's source is a man between 60 and 75 years old in good health and CMV-seronegative. Sequencing input: PBMCs.

Written as DNA, the CDR3 is TGTGCCAGCAGCCCCTGGGACAGGGACACTGAAGCTTTCTTT. Its translation: CASSPWDRDTEAFF. This chain connects TRBV11-2 to TRBJ1-1, with 9 bases matching TRBD1. J was trimmed by 3 bases and V by 5 bases; bases with no gene match: 4. CDR3 length: 14 amino acids. Per germline, CDR1 SGHAT and CDR2 FQNNGV.